This paragraph reports one T cell receptor beta chain. Original handling: Reference gene primer amplification gave estimated nucleated cell counts. Data came from immunoSEQ multiplex PCR; TCRdb stores just in-frame clones and leaves some out. V, J and clone size are those of that table, while D and trimming were read from the DNA. The sample consists of some 170,000 clones, about 76% of them appearing once. V was clipped by 6 bases and J by 4 bases; unmatched bases: 12. Germline loops: CDR1 MDHEN, CDR2 SYDVKM. The CDR3 is 18 amino acids. This sample is part of a study of blood T cell repertoires in COVID-19. About the study: Both acute and convalescent COVID-19 samples were obtained from the United States, Italy and Spain.

The sequenced material came from peripheral blood. The chain joins TRBV28 to TRBJ2-1, with TRBD2 matching 13 bases. The clonotype was recovered from a woman in her forties or fifties with active or convalescent COVID-19. For the CDR3, the DNA is TGTGCCAGCAGCCTTTCTCGACTAGCGGGAGGAGGTTACAATGAGCAGTTCTTC. This gives the protein CASSLSRLAGGGYNEQFF.